A single sample gave rise to the 26 T cell receptor beta chains below, sequenced in a study of CD8 T cells in Susac syndrome. A quantity of about 0.45 to 1 ug RNA underwent reverse transcription using random hexamers. Each CDR3 protein gets one entry after TCRdb re-called the immunoSEQ multiplex PCR reads with MiXCR. This sample has some 200,000 distinct CDR3 sequences, with 90% to 95% found just once. The sample consisted of CD4+ T cells from PBMCs. The receptors here all came from a human donor with multiple sclerosis.

J is TRBJ1-5 and V is TRBV27; D unresolved. CDR3 length: 13 residues. CDR1 is MNHEY, CDR2 SMNVEV, per germline (reference sequence). The germline V and J ends were trimmed by 0 bases and 4 bases, with 4 bases remaining between them. The CDR3 loop is CASSLSRNQPQHF. The CDR3 nucleotides read TGTGCCAGCAGTTTATCTAGGAATCAGCCCCAGCATTTT.

The chain is built from TRBV5-6 and TRBJ2-3; D not resolved. Looked up from germline, CDR1 is SGHDT and CDR2 is YYEEEE. There are 15 residues in the CDR3. V lost 4 bases, J lost 2 bases, and 14 bases lay in between. The CDR3 DNA reads as TGTGCCAGCAGCCAGCAAAGCCACTTCACAGATACGCAGTATTTT. Its protein is CASSQQSHFTDTQYF.

The chain combines TRBV7-6 with TRBJ2-3; tentatively, D is TRBD2 (5 bases). The CDR3 is 15 amino acids. Germline V gives CDR1 SGHVS, CDR2 FNYEAQ. Deletions cut 6 bases from V and 2 bases from J, with 15 bases between. CDR3 sequence reads: CASRLDFHPTDTQYF. The CDR3 coding sequence is TGTGCCAGCAGACTAGACTTCCATCCCACAGATACGCAGTATTTT.

CDR3 sequence: CASGLGGRASYNEQFF. CDR3 sequence (DNA): TGTGCTAGTGGTTTGGGGGGGAGGGCCTCCTACAATGAGCAGTTCTTC. This chain links TRBV12-5 with TRBJ2-1, with 7 bases aligning to TRBD2. With 1 base clipped from V and 0 bases from J, the junction kept 3 bases outside the gene matches. The CDR3 runs 16 residues. Germline lookup yields CDR1 LGHNT and CDR2 FRNRAP.

This clonotype was seen only once. The chain is built from TRBV20-1 and TRBJ1-1; D unclear. Germline-derived CDR1 and CDR2 are DFQATT and SNEGSKA (reference sequence). With 3 bases removed from V and 5 bases from J, the gap between germline ends came to 13 bases. The length of the CDR3 is 13 residues. The CDR3 coding sequence is TGCAGTGCTAGTCATCGGGGAAATACTGAAGCTTTCTTT. It encodes CSASHRGNTEAFF.

This clonotype was recorded only once. The gene calls are TRBV5-1 and TRBJ2-7, with D maybe TRBD2 (5 bases). V shed 0 bases and J shed 4 bases, with 14 bases lying between them. In germline, CDR1 is SGHRS, CDR2 YFSETQ. This CDR3 spans 15 amino acids. CDR3 in amino acids: CASSLEVAPEYEQYF. The CDR3 DNA is TGCGCCAGCAGCTTGGAGGTAGCGCCCGAATACGAGCAGTACTTC. The entire variable domain, with the rest obtained from reference TRBV5-1 and TRBJ2-7, is as follows: KAGVTQTPRYLIKTRGQQVTLSCSPISGHRSVSWYQQTPGQGLQFLFEYFSETQRNKGNFPGRFSGRQFSNSRSEMNVSTLELGDSALYLCASSLEVAPEYEQYFGPGTRLTVT.

V is TRBV12-3 or TRBV12-4 and J is TRBJ2-7, with D maybe TRBD2 (6 bases). This CDR3 has 14 residues. The V end lost 6 bases, the J end lost 2 bases, and 14 bases lay between the germline ends. The CDR3: CASSPGTPAYEQYF. CDR3 coding DNA: TGTGCCAGCAGCCCCGGGACTCCAGCCTACGAGCAGTACTTC.

This clonotype occurred once. At one of its ends the junction is not consistent with the germline gene, which may arise from a read error. The chain uses TRBV5-4 and TRBJ2-5; D call uncertain. Germline assignment: CDR1 SGHNT and CDR2 YYREEE (reference sequence). This CDR3 has 13 residues. CDR3 bases: TGTGCCAGCAGCTTGGGCCACCAAGAGTCCCAGTACTTC. This sequence encodes CASSLGHQESQYF.

J is TRBJ2-3 and V is TRBV3-1; D is unresolved. The CDR3 length is 13 residues. V lost 0 bases and J 8 bases, leaving 9 bases between the germline ends. Germline loops: CDR1 LGHDT, CDR2 YNNKEL (reference sequence). DNA for the CDR3: TGTGCCAGCAGCCAAGATTATCCGGGTACGCAGTATTTT. Its translation: CASSQDYPGTQYF.

V usage is TRBV5-1 and J usage is TRBJ2-3; either TRBD1 or TRBD2 may fit D (5 bases each). The CDR3 loop spans 13 amino acids. Trimming stripped 4 bases from V and 2 bases from J, with 8 bases between. Germline CDR1 reads SGHRS; CDR2 reads YFSETQ. Here the CDR3 DNA reads TGCGCCAGCAGCGCCGGGACCACAGATACGCAGTATTTT. Its protein product is CASSAGTTDTQYF.

The table lists this clonotype with a count of one. The rearrangement joins TRBV5-1 to TRBJ2-1; tentatively, D is TRBD2 (6 bases). The V gene lost 4 bases and the J gene lost 5 bases, with 10 bases spanning the gap. Germline V gives CDR1 SGHRS, CDR2 YFSETQ. The CDR3 has 13 residues. The chain's CDR3 is CASSLAFNNEQFF. CDR3 nucleotide sequence: TGCGCCAGCAGCCTAGCGTTCAACAATGAGCAGTTCTTC.

The chain carries TRBV20-1 and TRBJ2-7, with TRBD2 matching over 8 bases. CDR3 length: 12 residues. Germline V gene lookup returns CDR1 DFQATT and CDR2 SNEGSKA (reference sequence). Trimming cost V 3 bases and J 6 bases; bases outside gene matches: 4. CDR3 region: CSASGRAFEQYF. The CDR3 DNA reads TGCAGTGCTAGCGGGAGGGCCTTCGAGCAGTACTTC.

V and J are TRBV3-1 and TRBJ2-3; weak D call: TRBD2 (6 bases). Looked up from germline, CDR1 is LGHDT and CDR2 is YNNKEL (reference sequence). This CDR3 region has 16 residues. Deletions cut 1 base from V and 1 base from J, with 12 bases between. The CDR3 DNA reads TGTGCCAGCAGCCAAGGGAAGGGACTGGGCACAGATACGCAGTATTTT. Its protein is CASSQGKGLGTDTQYF.

The genes are TRBV20-1 and TRBJ1-2; 7 bases match TRBD1. The CDR3 length is 14 residues. CDR1 is DFQATT, CDR2 SNEGSKA, per germline (reference sequence). V trimming: 5 bases; J trimming: 4 bases; junction bases outside the gene matches: 10. This chain's CDR3 is CSAAPGTAFYGYTF. The CDR3 coding sequence is TGCAGTGCTGCACCCGGGACAGCTTTCTATGGCTACACCTTC.

The chain joins TRBV10-3 to TRBJ1-1, with 11 bases matching TRBD1. Germline CDR1 and CDR2: ENHRY and SYGVKD. The CDR3 contains 15 residues. V gave up 6 bases and J gave up 5 bases; unmatched junction bases: 8. The CDR3 DNA sequence: TGTGCCATCAGAGTTGGAGGGGACAGGGGGACTGAAGCTTTCTTT. It yields the protein CAIRVGGDRGTEAFF.

The chain links TRBV29-1 to TRBJ1-1, with D possibly TRBD1 on 5 matching bases. The V end was cut by 7 bases, the J end by 1 base, with 10 bases between. The CDR3 covers 12 residues. From germline, CDR1 is SQVTM and CDR2 ANQGSEA. For the CDR3, the DNA is TGCAGCGGGGCCAGGGCGAACACTGAAGCTTTCTTT. Its protein product is CSGARANTEAFF.

This chain links TRBV29-1 with TRBJ1-1; no clear D gene. The CDR3 runs to 12 residues. Germline CDR1 is SQVTM and CDR2 is ANQGSEA. The V end lost 7 bases, the J end lost 0 bases, and 9 bases lay between the germline ends. The CDR3 sequence: CSGRAVNTEAFF. CDR3 DNA sequence: TGCAGCGGCCGGGCTGTGAACACTGAAGCTTTCTTT. The entire variable domain, with the rest obtained from reference TRBV29-1 and TRBJ1-1, is as follows: SAVISQKPSRDICQRGTSLTIQCQVDSQVTMMFWYRQQPGQSLTLIATANQGSEATYESGFVIDKFPISRPNLTFSTLTVSNMSPEDSSIYLCSGRAVNTEAFFGQGTRLTVV.

The gene calls are TRBV24-1 and TRBJ1-1, with 10 bases identical to TRBD1. The CDR3 runs to 13 residues. The V gene's germline CDR1 is KGHDR and CDR2 SFDVKD. V was clipped by 4 bases and J by 6 bases; unmatched bases: 1. Here the CDR3 DNA reads TGTGCCACCAGTGACGGACAGGGGGCTGAAGCTTTCTTT. Amino acid sequence: CATSDGQGAEAFF.

This clonotype appeared a few times. The gene calls are TRBV3-1 and TRBJ2-7, with 7 bases identical to TRBD1. The germline V gene encodes CDR1 LGHDT and CDR2 YNNKEL (reference sequence). The CDR3 loop spans 13 amino acids. J gave up 2 bases and V 10 bases, and 8 bases lay outside the gene matches. The CDR3, as DNA: TGTGCCACCTCCCGGGACAGAACCTACGAGCAGTACTTC. As protein: CATSRDRTYEQYF.

V usage is TRBV11-3 and J usage is TRBJ2-1; 10 bases map to TRBD1. CDR3 length equals 18 residues. Germline values: CDR1 SGHNT, CDR2 YENEEA. V was clipped by 3 bases and J by 5 bases; unmatched bases: 13. In DNA, the CDR3 is TGTGCCAGCAGCTTGGCCCCCGGGAGAGGGACAGGGGACAATGAGCAGTTCTTC. Translated, it gives CASSLAPGRGTGDNEQFF.

The CDR3 region has the DNA TGCAGCGTTGTTGGGGGCGCAGACTATGGCTACACCTTC. This sequence encodes CSVVGGADYGYTF. The chain links TRBV29-1 to TRBJ1-2; D is possibly TRBD1 (6 bases). This CDR3 comprises 13 residues. V gave up 4 bases and J gave up 3 bases, with 12 bases separating them. Germline lookup yields CDR1 SQVTM and CDR2 ANQGSEA.

This clonotype was picked up one time. The V and J genes are TRBV30 and TRBJ1-6; D might be TRBD1 (6 bases). Germline assignment: CDR1 GTSNPN and CDR2 SVGIG (reference sequence). Trimming pared 3 bases from V and 6 bases from J, leaving 12 bases between. The CDR3 totals 14 residues. The DNA of the CDR3 is TGTGCCTGGAGGCAGGGGCAACCTAATTCACCCCTCCACTTT. Its protein is CAWRQGQPNSPLHF.

This sequence joins TRBV7-9 and TRBJ2-3, with D perhaps matching TRBD2 (5 bases). Trimming removed 8 bases from V and 3 bases from J, with 6 bases in between. The length of the CDR3 is 11 residues. From germline, CDR1 is SEHNR and CDR2 FQNEAQ (reference sequence). The CDR3 reads CASPGTDTQYF. Written as DNA, the CDR3 is TGTGCCAGCCCGGGGACAGATACGCAGTATTTT. Supplemented by reference TRBV7-9 and TRBJ2-3, the full variable domain reads DTGVSQNPRHKITKRGQNVTFRCDPISEHNRLYWYRQTLGQGPEFLTYFQNEAQLEKSRLLSDRFSAERPKGSFSTLEIQRTEQGDSAMYLCASPGTDTQYFGPGTRLTVL.

The chain couples TRBV30 to TRBJ1-4; 11 bases align to TRBD1. Germline CDR1 GTSNPN, CDR2 SVGIG (reference sequence). V gave up 4 bases and J gave up 10 bases; unmatched junction bases: 5. The length of the CDR3 is 13 residues. CDR3 nucleotides: TGTGCCTGGACCGGGACAGGGGGAGGAAAACTGTTTTTT. Its translation: CAWTGTGGGKLFF.

The chain is built from TRBV28 and TRBJ1-2; unclear D gene. Germline V CDR1 and CDR2: MDHEN, SYDVKM. CDR3 size: 14 residues. V was cut by 6 bases and J by 0 bases, with 11 bases left in between. The CDR3: CASSLDGANYGYTF. CDR3 bases: TGTGCCAGCAGCCTCGACGGAGCTAACTATGGCTACACCTTC.

The V call is TRBV30, the J call TRBJ1-1; a weak D match, TRBD1 (5 bases). This CDR3 is 15 amino acids long. CDR1 is GTSNPN, CDR2 SVGIG, per germline (reference sequence). The V end lost 4 bases, the J end lost 4 bases, and 19 bases lay between the germline ends. This CDR3 reads CAWTPISAGTTEAFF. The CDR3 nucleotides are TGTGCCTGGACCCCGATCAGCGCAGGGACCACTGAAGCTTTCTTT.